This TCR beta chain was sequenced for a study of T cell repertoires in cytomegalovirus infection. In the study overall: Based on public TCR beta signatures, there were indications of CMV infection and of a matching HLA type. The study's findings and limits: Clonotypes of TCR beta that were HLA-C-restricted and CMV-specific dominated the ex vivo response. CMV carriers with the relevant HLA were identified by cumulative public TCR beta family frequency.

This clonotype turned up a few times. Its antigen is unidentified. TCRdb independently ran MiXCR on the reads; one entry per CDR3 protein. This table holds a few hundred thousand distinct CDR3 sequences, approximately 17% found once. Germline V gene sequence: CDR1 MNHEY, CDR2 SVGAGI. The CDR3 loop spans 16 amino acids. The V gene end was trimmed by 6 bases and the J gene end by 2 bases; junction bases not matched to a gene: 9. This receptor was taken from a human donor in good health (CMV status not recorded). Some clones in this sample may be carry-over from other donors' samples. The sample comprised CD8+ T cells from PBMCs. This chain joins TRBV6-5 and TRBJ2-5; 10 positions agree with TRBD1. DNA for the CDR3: TGTGCCAGCAGCACGGGTGGACAGGGGGTTCAAGAGACCCAGTACTTC. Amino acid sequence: CASSTGGQGVQETQYF.